Following are 22 T cell receptor beta chains from one sample sequenced in a study of OX40 agonist ivuxolimab in advanced cancers. Clones were read by immunoSEQ multiplex PCR, and TCRdb kept only the in-frame ones, dropping some. The sample gives about 83,000 clones, around 85% of which show up once; 6.5% to 8% is in the top ten. The input for sequencing was CD4+ or CD8+ T cells sorted from blood, taken in a trial of the OX40 agonist ivuxolimab. These receptors came from an adult with an advanced solid tumor such as melanoma, head and neck, liver or kidney cancer.

The chain employs TRBV7-6 and TRBJ1-2, with a possible D match to TRBD1 (5 bases). Germline V gene lookup returns CDR1 SGHVS and CDR2 FNYEAQ. V dropped 5 bases and J dropped 4 bases, with 14 bases sitting between them. The CDR3 runs to 14 residues. The CDR3 coding sequence is TGTGCCAGCAGCCCTCAAGATGGGGGCTATGGCTACACCTTC. It is translated as CASSPQDGGYGYTF.

The chain is built from TRBV2 and TRBJ2-1, with no clear D. Trimming removed 1 base at V and 15 bases at J, with 13 bases between. The CDR3 spans 12 residues. Germline lookup yields CDR1 SNHLY and CDR2 FYNNEI. In DNA, the CDR3 is TGTGCCAGCAGTGAAGTCCTTTCCCGATGGTTCTTC. Its protein is CASSEVLSRWFF.

This clone was seen a single time. The rearrangement uses TRBV19 and TRBJ1-5; D gene uncertain. Trimming took off 1 base at V and 10 bases at J, with 8 bases between the two ends. The CDR3 is made up of 12 amino acids. CDR1 and CDR2 (germline): LNHDA, SQIVND (reference sequence). In nucleotides, the CDR3 is TGTGCCAGTAGTATAGGGGAGGTACCCCAGCATTTT. This sequence encodes CASSIGEVPQHF.

The chain has TRBV2 and TRBJ2-1, with 10 positions matching TRBD2. CDR3 size: 15 residues. Germline trimming cut 7 bases from V and 4 bases from J; bases unmatched to any gene: 7. From germline, CDR1 is SNHLY and CDR2 FYNNEI. The CDR3 DNA follows: TGTGCCAGCACCAGCGGGGGGGGAAATTACAATGAGCAGTTCTTC. It is translated as CASTSGGGNYNEQFF.

This chain joins TRBV18 and TRBJ2-6; 9 nucleotides line up with TRBD1. The V gene end was trimmed by 3 bases and the J gene end by 2 bases; junction bases not matched to a gene: 8. CDR1 is KGHSH and CDR2 is LQKENI in the germline V gene. The CDR3 extends over 18 amino acids. CDR3 in amino acids: CASSPRTGALTGANVLTF. In DNA form, the CDR3 reads TGTGCCAGCTCACCCCGGACAGGGGCCCTCACTGGGGCCAACGTCCTGACTTTC.

The chain couples TRBV30 to TRBJ2-1; D gene uncertain. The CDR3 has 10 amino acids. Germline V gives CDR1 GTSNPN, CDR2 SVGIG (reference sequence). The V and J ends lost 0 bases and 10 bases respectively, with 4 bases between them. The CDR3 region is CAWSVVEQFF. The CDR3 DNA reads TGTGCCTGGAGTGTAGTCGAGCAGTTCTTC.

This clone was found once. The chain joins TRBV30 to TRBJ2-1, with 9 bases fitting TRBD2. The CDR3 is 13 residues long. The J segment lost 4 bases and the V segment lost 7 bases, leaving 5 bases of the junction unmatched. Looked up from germline, CDR1 is GTSNPN and CDR2 is SVGIG (reference sequence). CDR3 loop: CASSSGDYNEQFF. CDR3 DNA: TGTGCCTCGTCTAGCGGGGATTACAATGAGCAGTTCTTC.

This clone was recorded once. This chain joins TRBV27 and TRBJ2-1; D might be TRBD1 or TRBD2, each matching 5 bases. The CDR3 is made up of 12 amino acids. V dropped 6 bases and J dropped 10 bases, with 13 bases sitting between them. Looked up from germline, CDR1 is MNHEY and CDR2 is SMNVEV (reference sequence). CDR3 residues: CASRTRDEEQFF. CDR3 coding DNA: TGTGCCAGCAGGACCAGGGACGAGGAGCAGTTCTTC.

The chain carries TRBV29-1 and TRBJ2-5; D tentatively fits TRBD1 or TRBD2 (5 bases each). Germline lookup yields CDR1 SQVTM and CDR2 ANQGSEA. The CDR3 loop spans 14 amino acids. V was pared by 3 bases and J by 5 bases, with 16 bases between. DNA of the CDR3: TGCAGCGTTGATGCGGGCAGGGCTGTGGAGACCCAGTACTTC. Its protein is CSVDAGRAVETQYF.

This chain connects TRBV7-6 to TRBJ1-6; tentative D call: TRBD1 (6 bases). This CDR3 has 14 residues. The germline CDR1 and CDR2 sequences are SGHVS and FNYEAQ. Trimming pared 2 bases from V and 11 bases from J, leaving 13 bases between. CDR3 region: CASSLTGWDAPLHF. Written as DNA, the CDR3 is TGTGCCAGCAGCTTAACAGGGTGGGATGCACCCCTCCACTTT.

A few counts support this clone. Written as DNA, the CDR3 is TGTGCCAGCAGCTTAGTAGGGGATCTATCCTATGGCTACACCTTC. Amino acids: CASSLVGDLSYGYTF. This chain links TRBV7-9 with TRBJ1-2; D possibly corresponds to TRBD1 (5 bases). Germline V gives CDR1 SEHNR, CDR2 FQNEAQ (reference sequence). The length of the CDR3 is 15 residues. Trimming took off 1 base at V and 4 bases at J, with 13 bases between the two ends.

This clone was picked up one time. The chain is built from TRBV5-6 and TRBJ2-2, with D tentatively TRBD1 (5 bases). The V and J ends lost 1 base and 1 base respectively, with 8 bases between them. The CDR3 extends over 15 amino acids. Germline CDR1 reads SGHDT; CDR2 reads YYEEEE. The CDR3 loop reads CASSLLRVNTGELFF. The CDR3 nucleotides read TGTGCCAGCAGCTTGCTCAGGGTGAACACCGGGGAGCTGTTTTTT.

The rearrangement links TRBV28 to TRBJ2-6; D is unresolved. CDR3 length: 17 residues. Trimming left V 5 bases short and J 0 bases short, with 14 bases between. CDR1 and CDR2 from the germline V gene are MDHEN and SYDVKM. CDR3 in DNA: TGTGCCAGCAGTGCTATGACGGTTCCCTCTGGGGCCAACGTCCTGACTTTC. This encodes CASSAMTVPSGANVLTF.

The V call is TRBV19, the J call TRBJ1-5; a weak D match, TRBD1 (6 bases). The CDR3 totals 14 residues. V dropped 3 bases and J dropped 3 bases, with 9 bases sitting between them. CDR1 and CDR2 (germline): LNHDA, SQIVND (reference sequence). In DNA form, the CDR3 reads TGTGCCAGTAGTATTGGGGACACCAATCAGCCCCAGCATTTT. This sequence encodes CASSIGDTNQPQHF.

The table lists this clone with a count of one. The rearrangement uses TRBV6-6 and TRBJ1-2; D gene ambiguous. The V gene's germline CDR1 is MNHNY and CDR2 SVGAGI (reference sequence). The CDR3 totals 13 residues. The V end lost 6 bases, the J end lost 4 bases, and 12 bases lay between the germline ends. This chain's CDR3 is CASSPSNTYGYTF. The CDR3 coding sequence is TGTGCCAGCAGCCCCTCGAACACCTATGGCTACACCTTC.

This chain joins TRBV20-1 and TRBJ1-2; D not certain. The length of the CDR3 is 10 residues. The V gene's germline CDR1 is DFQATT and CDR2 SNEGSKA (reference sequence). V lost 3 bases, J lost 5 bases, and 4 bases lay in between. The CDR3 DNA reads TGCAGTGCTAGGCAGTATGGCTACACCTTC. It codes for CSARQYGYTF.

The chain links TRBV6-6 to TRBJ1-2; D is unresolved. CDR1 is MNHNY and CDR2 is SVGAGI in the germline V gene (reference sequence). V gave up 2 bases and J gave up 9 bases, with 10 bases separating them. This CDR3 is built from 12 residues. Written as DNA, the CDR3 is TGTGCCAGCAGTTACGAGCGACGAAGCTACACCTTC. Translation: CASSYERRSYTF.

This clone was detected only a few times. This chain links TRBV6-6 with TRBJ2-7; unclear D gene. CDR1 and CDR2 (germline): MNHNY, SVGAGI (reference sequence). V was pared by 4 bases and J by 0 bases, with 1 base between. CDR3 length: 11 residues. In DNA, the CDR3 is TGTGCCAGCAGTTTCTCCTACGAGCAGTACTTC. Residues: CASSFSYEQYF.

The chain links TRBV5-4 to TRBJ1-1, with no clear D. Germline CDR1 and CDR2: SGHNT and YYREEE (reference sequence). The CDR3 contains 13 residues. V was pared by 7 bases and J by 2 bases, with 12 bases between. The chain's CDR3 is CASQRALNTEAFF. The CDR3, as DNA: TGTGCCAGCCAGAGGGCCCTTAACACTGAAGCTTTCTTT.

This clone was seen only once. J is TRBJ1-1 and V is TRBV5-1, with D unclear. Germline CDR1 SGHRS, CDR2 YFSETQ. V lost 0 bases, J lost 4 bases, and 10 bases lay in between. The CDR3 is made up of 14 amino acids. DNA for the CDR3: TGCGCCAGCAGCTTGGCCACGGGCGGCACTGAAGCTTTCTTT. This gives the protein CASSLATGGTEAFF.

The V call is TRBV5-1, the J call TRBJ2-1; a possible D gene is TRBD2 (6 bases). This CDR3 spans 17 amino acids. Trimming stripped 3 bases from V and 2 bases from J, with 18 bases between. The germline gives CDR1 SGHRS, CDR2 YFSETQ. The CDR3 DNA sequence: TGCGCCAGCAGCTACGGGGGAACTAGTGGCGCCTACAATGAGCAGTTCTTC. As protein: CASSYGGTSGAYNEQFF.

This sequence joins TRBV30 and TRBJ2-5; unclear D gene. V was cut by 2 bases and J by 4 bases, with 5 bases left in between. Per the germline V gene, CDR1 is GTSNPN and CDR2 is SVGIG (reference sequence). The CDR3 totals 11 residues. The CDR3 is CAWSIRETQYF. The CDR3 region has the DNA TGTGCCTGGAGTATCCGAGAGACCCAGTACTTC.